The 32 T cell receptor beta chains below come from one sample, sequenced in a study of breast tumors, draining lymph nodes, adjacent tissues. TCRdb passed the multiplex PCR reads through MiXCR, listing each CDR3 protein once. The sample carries 60,000 to 75,000 distinct CDR3 sequences, around 52% recorded once. The sequenced sample was breast tumor tissue. These TCRs come from a female donor with breast cancer. Some clones in this sample may be carry-over from other donors' samples.

Concerning this clonotype itself: A read error may produce the germline difference seen at one junction end. This chain connects TRBV15 to TRBJ2-3; D gene uncertain. Germline CDR1 LNHNV, CDR2 YYDKDF (reference sequence). The CDR3 has 15 residues. CDR3 sequence reads: CTTSRVPKAQDTQYF. CDR3 nucleotide sequence: TGTACCACCAGCAGAGTCCCGAAAGCTCAAGATACGCAGTATTTT.

The V and J genes are TRBV5-4 and TRBJ1-3; a weak D match, TRBD1 (6 bases). This CDR3 is 17 amino acids long. V was pared by 1 base and J by 1 base, with 15 bases between. CDR1 SGHNT and CDR2 YYREEE come from the germline V gene (reference sequence). In DNA form, the CDR3 reads TGTGCCAGCAGCTTGCGGGCAGGGGCGCGATCTGGAAACACCATATATTTT. This sequence encodes CASSLRAGARSGNTIYF. The complete variable domain, with remaining parts taken from reference TRBV5-4 and TRBJ1-3, reads ETGVTQSPTHLIKTRGQQVTLRCSSQSGHNTVSWYQQALGQGPQFIFQYYREEENGRGNFPPRFSGLQFPNYSSELNVNALELDDSALYLCASSLRAGARSGNTIYFGEGSWLTVV.

V is TRBV7-9 and J is TRBJ2-1; 14 nucleotides line up with TRBD2. Germline V lookup: CDR1 SEHNR, CDR2 FQNEAQ (reference sequence). V gave up 4 bases and J gave up 7 bases; unmatched junction bases: 6. This CDR3 is 16 amino acids long. For the CDR3, the DNA is TGTGCCAGCAGCTCAGGGAGGACTAGCGGGAGGAATGAGCAGTTCTTC. Translated, it gives CASSSGRTSGRNEQFF.

This clonotype appeared a few times. The V gene is TRBV29-1, the J gene TRBJ2-6; TRBD1 or TRBD2 may be the D gene (5 bases each). V lost 0 bases, J lost 4 bases, and 13 bases lay in between. From germline, CDR1 is SQVTM and CDR2 ANQGSEA. The CDR3 covers 16 residues. The CDR3 region has the DNA TGCAGCGTTGAAGATCGTGGCCGGGGCGGGGCCAACGTCCTGACTTTC. Its translation: CSVEDRGRGGANVLTF.

This clonotype was seen at least ten times. CDR3 sequence: CASSRGGSGAGELFF. As DNA, the CDR3 is TGTGCCAGCAGCCGAGGGGGTTCGGGCGCCGGGGAGCTGTTTTTT. The chain has TRBV3-1 and TRBJ2-2; possibly TRBD1 for D (6 bases). This CDR3 comprises 15 residues. Germline V gene sequence: CDR1 LGHDT, CDR2 YNNKEL (reference sequence). Trimming removed 4 bases from V and 6 bases from J, with 15 bases in between.

Many counts were recorded for this clonotype. The chain joins TRBV6-4 to TRBJ2-3; 8 bases align to TRBD2. Per the germline V gene, CDR1 is MRHNA and CDR2 is SNTAGT. CDR3 length: 19 amino acids. V trimming: 4 bases; J trimming: 5 bases; junction bases outside the gene matches: 20. This CDR3 is CASSATGGGAGRVGDTQYF. The DNA for the CDR3 is TGTGCCAGCAGTGCCACCGGGGGAGGGGCCGGGAGGGTTGGAGATACGCAGTATTTT.

V is TRBV19 and J is TRBJ2-5; D gene uncertain. Germline-derived CDR1 and CDR2 are LNHDA and SQIVND (reference sequence). This CDR3 contains 12 residues. V lost 3 bases, J lost 9 bases, and 11 bases lay in between. DNA for the CDR3: TGTGCCAGTAGTATCTCCGAAAGAGCCCAGTACTTC. This sequence encodes CASSISERAQYF. Filled out from reference TRBV19 and TRBJ2-5, the complete variable domain reads DGGITQSPKYLFRKEGQNVTLSCEQNLNHDAMYWYRQDPGQGLRLIYYSQIVNDFQKGDIAEGYSVSREKKESFPLTVTSAQKNPTAFYLCASSISERAQYFGPGTRLLVL.

The rearrangement uses TRBV9 and TRBJ2-1, with a weak D call TRBD2 (7 bases). V was shortened by 3 bases and J by 5 bases, with 18 bases between the two germline ends. The CDR3 has 16 residues. Germline values: CDR1 SGDLS, CDR2 YYNGEE. The CDR3 reads CASSEEGGDVDNEQFF. The CDR3 DNA follows: TGTGCCAGCAGCGAGGAGGGGGGGGACGTAGACAATGAGCAGTTCTTC.

This clonotype was counted a single time. This chain joins TRBV7-9 and TRBJ2-7; D is unclear. V was shortened by 6 bases and J by 6 bases, with 9 bases between the two germline ends. The CDR3 runs 11 residues. In germline, CDR1 is SEHNR, CDR2 FQNEAQ (reference sequence). CDR3 amino acids: CASRPPPEQYF. DNA for the CDR3: TGTGCCAGCAGGCCACCCCCCGAGCAGTACTTC.

This chain links TRBV6-5 with TRBJ2-5, with 7 nucleotides matching TRBD1. The CDR3 runs to 17 residues. Trimming cost V 6 bases and J 5 bases; bases outside gene matches: 18. Germline loops: CDR1 MNHEY, CDR2 SVGAGI. Here the CDR3 reads CASSAGSAWTGWETQYF. The CDR3, as DNA: TGTGCCAGCAGCGCAGGCTCTGCGTGGACAGGATGGGAGACCCAGTACTTC.

At least ten counts were recorded for this clonotype. CDR3 protein: CASSYRAGRPYEQYF. As DNA, the CDR3 is TGTGCCAGCAGTTACAGAGCGGGCCGGCCCTACGAGCAGTACTTC. The chain carries TRBV6-2 or TRBV6-3 and TRBJ2-7; D might be TRBD2 (6 bases). This CDR3 is built from 15 residues. Germline V gene sequence: CDR1 MNHEY, CDR2 SVGEGT. The V end was cut by 2 bases, the J end by 2 bases, with 13 bases between.

In this sample, this clonotype turned up many times. The chain joins TRBV5-1 to TRBJ1-5, with D maybe TRBD1 (5 bases). CDR1 and CDR2 (germline): SGHRS, YFSETQ. The CDR3 totals 15 residues. Trimming removed 0 bases from V and 2 bases from J, with 9 bases in between. In DNA, the CDR3 is TGCGCCAGCAGCTTGGATGGGGCCGGCAATCAGCCCCAGCATTTT. Translating gives CASSLDGAGNQPQHF.

The chain employs TRBV7-2 and TRBJ2-1; the match to TRBD2 covers 8 bases. V lost 5 bases to trimming and J lost 3 bases; unmatched junction nucleotides: 15. Germline CDR1 and CDR2: SGHTA and FQGNSA. CDR3 size: 18 residues. This CDR3 reads CASSPQIFSGVSYNEQFF. The CDR3 DNA reads TGTGCCAGCAGCCCCCAGATTTTTAGCGGGGTAAGCTACAATGAGCAGTTCTTC. Full variable domain (rest looked up from reference TRBV7-2 and TRBJ2-1): GAGVSQSPSNKVTEKGKDVELRCDPISGHTALYWYRQSLGQGLEFLIYFQGNSAPDKSGLPSDRFSAERTGGSVSTLTIQRTQQEDSAVYLCASSPQIFSGVSYNEQFFGPGTRLTVL.

The rearrangement joins TRBV28 to TRBJ1-2; D unclear. The CDR3 has 13 residues. V dropped 1 base and J dropped 4 bases, with 7 bases sitting between them. Germline V gives CDR1 MDHEN, CDR2 SYDVKM. This CDR3 is CASSLSGSYGYTF. In DNA form, the CDR3 reads TGTGCCAGCAGTTTATCCGGATCCTATGGCTACACCTTC.

The genes are TRBV7-2 and TRBJ1-1; a weak D match, TRBD1 (5 bases). This CDR3 region has 16 residues. Germline loops: CDR1 SGHTA, CDR2 FQGNSA. V lost 2 bases, J lost 0 bases, and 13 bases lay in between. The CDR3 region has the DNA TGTGCCAGCAGCTTACAGGGTACGCTGTTGAACACTGAAGCTTTCTTT. This codes for CASSLQGTLLNTEAFF.

Ten or more counts support this clonotype. The J gene is TRBJ1-2, the V gene TRBV5-5; D is unclear. Trimming took 0 bases from V and 8 from J, leaving 8 bases between them. Germline CDR1 and CDR2: SGHKS and YYEKEE (reference sequence). This CDR3 contains 12 residues. The CDR3 nucleotides are TGTGCCAGCAGCTTGGAGAGCGGAGGCTACACCTTC. This translates into CASSLESGGYTF.

The rearrangement uses TRBV3-1 and TRBJ1-2; D gene uncertain. This CDR3 spans 14 amino acids. Germline loops: CDR1 LGHDT, CDR2 YNNKEL (reference sequence). V lost 2 bases to trimming and J lost 8 bases, with 15 bases between them. The CDR3: CASSQTVGVYGYTF. CDR3 DNA: TGTGCCAGCAGCCAAACTGTGGGAGTCTACGGCTACACCTTC.

The V call is TRBV7-2, the J call TRBJ2-3, with a tentative D call TRBD1 (6 bases). V was cut by 3 bases and J by 10 bases, with 23 bases left in between. CDR3 size: 16 residues. Germline V gene sequence: CDR1 SGHTA, CDR2 FQGNSA. The CDR3 region has the DNA TGTGCCAGCAGCTTCCTACAAGGGGGAGCGGCTAAACCGCAGTATTTT. Protein product: CASSFLQGGAAKPQYF.

On this clonotype itself: The germline gene is not matched at one end of the junction; a read error may be the cause. The chain employs TRBV2 and TRBJ2-5; D is uncertain. Germline V gene lookup returns CDR1 SNHLY and CDR2 FYNNEI. The CDR3 loop spans 12 amino acids. CDR3 sequence reads: CASGRLQETQCF. CDR3 in DNA: TGTGCCAGCGGCAGGCTCCAAGAGACCCAGTGCTTC.

Many counts were recorded for this clonotype. Just one base apart from a much larger clone, this may be a read error. The V and J genes are TRBV7-2 and TRBJ2-5, with TRBD1 matching 9 bases. CDR1 SGHTA and CDR2 FQGNSA come from the germline V gene. CDR3 length: 15 residues. The DNA for the CDR3 is TGTGCCAGCACCCGAACAGGGGGCTTAGTAGAGACCCAGCACTTC. Translating gives CASTRTGGLVETQHF.

J is TRBJ2-3 and V is TRBV7-9; possibly TRBD2 for D (5 bases). In germline, CDR1 is SEHNR, CDR2 FQNEAQ (reference sequence). With 5 bases removed from V and 3 bases from J, the gap between germline ends came to 15 bases. This CDR3 has 15 residues. The CDR3 nucleotides read TGTGCCAGCAGCCCCAACCCTGCGGGTACAGATACGCAGTATTTT. Its protein product is CASSPNPAGTDTQYF.

The chain employs TRBV6-1 and TRBJ1-4; a possible D gene is TRBD1 (5 bases). CDR3 length equals 13 residues. Trimming took off 5 bases at V and 8 bases at J, with 12 bases between the two ends. Germline V gene data show CDR1 as MNHNS and CDR2 as SASEGT. The CDR3 reads CASSQGAGEKLFF. CDR3 nucleotides: TGTGCCAGCAGTCAAGGGGCCGGGGAAAAACTGTTTTTT.

This clonotype is categorized as medium-sized (0.01 to 0.1%). V gene TRBV27 combines with J gene TRBJ2-2, with TRBD2 identical over 13 bases. This CDR3 has 18 amino acids. V was pared by 5 bases and J by 5 bases, with 11 bases of the junction left unmatched. Germline values: CDR1 MNHEY, CDR2 SMNVEV (reference sequence). In DNA form, the CDR3 reads TGTGCCAGCAGTACCCGGACTAGCGGGAGAGGTCGGACCGGGGAGCTGTTTTTT. This sequence encodes CASSTRTSGRGRTGELFF.

This clonotype was picked up many times. The rearrangement links TRBV7-2 to TRBJ2-7, with 9 bases matching TRBD2. Germline V CDR1 and CDR2: SGHTA, FQGNSA. The CDR3 runs 14 residues. The V segment lost 8 bases and the J segment 7 bases; nucleotides outside the gene matches: 12. The CDR3 DNA is TGTGCCAGCCGGGAGGCGGGAGGGCCGAGGGAGCAGTACTTC. Protein: CASREAGGPREQYF. Based on the CDR3 plus reference TRBV7-2 and TRBJ2-7, the full variable domain is GAGVSQSPSNKVTEKGKDVELRCDPISGHTALYWYRQSLGQGLEFLIYFQGNSAPDKSGLPSDRFSAERTGGSVSTLTIQRTQQEDSAVYLCASREAGGPREQYFGPGTRLTVT.

This clonotype appeared once. This sequence joins TRBV5-4 and TRBJ2-5; weak D call: TRBD1 (5 bases). This CDR3 contains 15 residues. The V and J ends lost 1 base and 6 bases respectively, with 16 bases between them. Germline lookup yields CDR1 SGHNT and CDR2 YYREEE (reference sequence). CDR3: CASSLLQAASQTQYF. In nucleotides, the CDR3 is TGTGCCAGCAGCTTGTTACAGGCGGCAAGTCAGACCCAGTACTTC.

The chain has TRBV6-6 and TRBJ1-4, with D possibly TRBD1 on 5 matching bases. With 3 bases removed from V and 8 bases from J, the gap between germline ends came to 13 bases. Per germline, CDR1 MNHNY and CDR2 SVGAGI (reference sequence). The CDR3 spans 14 residues. The CDR3, as DNA: TGTGCCAGCAGTTATACAGGTGACGGAGAAAAACTGTTTTTT. It is translated as CASSYTGDGEKLFF.

This clonotype was counted between two and nine times. This sequence joins TRBV2 and TRBJ1-4, with D possibly being TRBD1 (6 bases). CDR3 size: 13 residues. From germline, CDR1 is SNHLY and CDR2 FYNNEI. V lost 7 bases to trimming and J lost 4 bases, with 10 bases between them. CDR3: CASMRTDNEKLFF. For the CDR3, the DNA is TGTGCCAGCATGCGGACAGATAATGAAAAACTGTTTTTT.

The chain recombines TRBV7-9 with TRBJ2-2; D remains ambiguous. V was cut by 3 bases and J by 9 bases, with 5 bases left in between. Germline CDR1 is SEHNR and CDR2 is FQNEAQ (reference sequence). This CDR3 has 11 residues. CDR3 region: CASSLQWELFF. The CDR3 nucleotides are TGTGCCAGCAGCTTGCAGTGGGAGCTGTTTTTT.

The rearrangement links TRBV6-5 to TRBJ2-1; 9 bases are shared with TRBD1. Trimming took 6 bases from V and 6 from J; bases not matched to a gene: 9. The CDR3 sequence is 15 residues long. The V gene's germline CDR1 is MNHEY and CDR2 SVGAGI. This chain's CDR3 is CASRINRDRVNEQFF. CDR3 DNA: TGTGCCAGCAGAATAAACCGGGACAGGGTCAATGAGCAGTTCTTC.

This rearrangement joins TRBV2 to TRBJ1-3; TRBD1 is a possible D gene (6 bases). CDR1 is SNHLY, CDR2 FYNNEI, per germline. The length of the CDR3 is 15 residues. V lost 7 bases and J lost 0, with 13 bases in between. CDR3 nucleotide sequence: TGTGCCAGCAAGGCAGGGGTTCTCTCTGGAAACACCATATATTTT. Translating gives CASKAGVLSGNTIYF.

V is TRBV19 and J is TRBJ2-1, with TRBD1 matching over 9 bases. Trimming cost V 4 bases and J 3 bases; bases outside gene matches: 4. This CDR3 spans 15 amino acids. The germline V gene encodes CDR1 LNHDA and CDR2 SQIVND (reference sequence). The CDR3 nucleotides are TGTGCCAGTAGTACAGACAGGGGGTTCTACAATGAGCAGTTCTTC. Amino acids: CASSTDRGFYNEQFF.

The chain recombines TRBV29-1 with TRBJ2-1; possibly TRBD1 for D (6 bases). Germline loops: CDR1 SQVTM, CDR2 ANQGSEA. V was cut by 6 bases and J by 4 bases, with 13 bases left in between. CDR3 length: 13 amino acids. CDR3 in DNA: TGCAGCGTAGACAGGCCCCTTTACAATGAGCAGTTCTTC. It specifies CSVDRPLYNEQFF.